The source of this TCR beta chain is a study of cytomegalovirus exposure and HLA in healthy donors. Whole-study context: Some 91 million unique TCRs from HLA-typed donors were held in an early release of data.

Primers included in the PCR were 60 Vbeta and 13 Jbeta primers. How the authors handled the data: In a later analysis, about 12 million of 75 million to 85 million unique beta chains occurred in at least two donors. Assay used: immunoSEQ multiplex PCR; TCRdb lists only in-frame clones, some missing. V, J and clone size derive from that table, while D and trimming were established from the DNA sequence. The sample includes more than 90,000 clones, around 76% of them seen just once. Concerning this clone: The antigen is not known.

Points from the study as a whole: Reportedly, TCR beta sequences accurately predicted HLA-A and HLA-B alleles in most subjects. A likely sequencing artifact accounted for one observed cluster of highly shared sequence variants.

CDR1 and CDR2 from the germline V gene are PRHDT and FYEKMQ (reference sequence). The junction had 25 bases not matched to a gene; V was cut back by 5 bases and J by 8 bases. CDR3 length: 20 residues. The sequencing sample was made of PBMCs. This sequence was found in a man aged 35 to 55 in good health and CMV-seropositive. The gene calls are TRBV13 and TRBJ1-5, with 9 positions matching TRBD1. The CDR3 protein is CASSRQNLHRGQGFNEPQHF. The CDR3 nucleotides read TGTGCCAGCAGCCGACAAAACCTACACCGAGGACAGGGGTTTAATGAGCCCCAGCATTTT.